This TCR beta chain was obtained from a study of T cell responses to AZD1222 COVID-19 vaccine. The CDR3 sequence is 14 residues long. The germline V gene encodes CDR1 LNHDA and CDR2 SQIVND (reference sequence). V dropped 7 bases and J dropped 8 bases, with 18 bases sitting between them. Only a few counts were recorded for this clone. TCRdb keeps only in-frame clones here, not all; method: immunoSEQ multiplex PCR. The sample lists tens of thousands of clones, 75% to 85% occurring once. This TCR derives from an adult in good health. Sample: peripheral blood, taken on day 0 of AZD1222 vaccination. V and J are TRBV19 and TRBJ2-1; D gene ambiguous. CDR3 coding DNA: TGTGCCAGTACCCCGGCAAACCAGCTCCATGAGCAGTTCTTC. Translated, it gives CASTPANQLHEQFF.